This T cell receptor (beta chain) was profiled in a study of cytomegalovirus exposure and HLA in healthy donors. Study-level information: The roughly 120 validation repertoires used the same platform as the 550 to 800 first-cohort repertoires (as reported by a later analysis). Study-wide points: With high specificity and sensitivity, the classifier reportedly diagnosed cytomegalovirus status. In vitro checks showed that three CMV-associated chains really do target CMV antigens.

CDR1 SGHTA and CDR2 FQGTGA come from the germline V gene. J gave up 5 bases and V 2 bases, and 9 bases lay outside the gene matches. CDR3 size: 16 residues. Details on this clone: What it recognizes is unknown.

Assay used: immunoSEQ multiplex PCR; TCRdb lists only in-frame clones, some missing. The sample carries 150,000 to 200,000 clones, about 86% recorded once. The sample comprised PBMCs. The rearrangement links TRBV7-3 to TRBJ1-1; 9 nucleotides line up with TRBD1. This TCR was recovered from a woman in her thirties in good health and CMV-seronegative. The CDR3 nucleotides read TGTGCCAGCAGCTTACTTGGGGGACAGGGTGGAACTGAAGCTTTCTTT. Protein product: CASSLLGGQGGTEAFF.